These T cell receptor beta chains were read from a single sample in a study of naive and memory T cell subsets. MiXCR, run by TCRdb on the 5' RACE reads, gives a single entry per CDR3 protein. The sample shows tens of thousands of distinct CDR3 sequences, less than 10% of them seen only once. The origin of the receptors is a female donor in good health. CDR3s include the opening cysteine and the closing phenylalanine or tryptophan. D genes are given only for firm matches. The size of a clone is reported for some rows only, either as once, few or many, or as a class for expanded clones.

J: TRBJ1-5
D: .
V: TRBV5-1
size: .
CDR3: CASSLEGASNQPQHF
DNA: TGCGCCAGCAGCTTGGAGGGCGCCAGCAATCAGCCCCAGCATTTT

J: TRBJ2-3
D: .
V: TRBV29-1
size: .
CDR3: CSVRQDADTQYF
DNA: TGCAGCGTTCGACAGGATGCAGATACGCAGTATTTT

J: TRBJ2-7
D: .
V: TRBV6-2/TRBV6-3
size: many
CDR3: CASSYANPYEQYF
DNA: TGTGCCAGCAGTTATGCCAACCCCTACGAGCAGTACTTC

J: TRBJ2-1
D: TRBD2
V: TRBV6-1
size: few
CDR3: CASSVSGGLSYNEQFF
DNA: TGTGCCAGCAGTGTGAGCGGGGGCCTTTCCTACAATGAGCAGTTCTTC

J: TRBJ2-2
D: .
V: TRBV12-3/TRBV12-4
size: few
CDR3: CASSLDSNSGELFF
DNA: TGTGCCAGCAGTCTGGACAGTAACTCCGGGGAGCTGTTTTTT

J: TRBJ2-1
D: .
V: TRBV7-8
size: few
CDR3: CASSLARGLGNEQFF
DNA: TGTGCCAGCAGCTTAGCGAGGGGTCTTGGCAATGAGCAGTTCTTC

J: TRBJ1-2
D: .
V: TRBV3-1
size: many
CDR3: CASTPGARDYGYTF
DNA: TGTGCCAGCACCCCGGGAGCGAGGGACTATGGCTACACCTTC

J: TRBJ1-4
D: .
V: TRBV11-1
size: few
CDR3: CASSIQTGPDEKLFF
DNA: TGTGCCAGCAGCATCCAGACAGGTCCTGATGAAAAACTGTTTTTT

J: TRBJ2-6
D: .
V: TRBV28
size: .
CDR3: CASSFAGPISRANVLTF
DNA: TGTGCCAGCAGTTTTGCAGGTCCCATCTCTAGGGCCAACGTCCTGACTTTC

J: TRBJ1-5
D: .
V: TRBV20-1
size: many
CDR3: CSARRDGRNQPQHF
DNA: TGCAGTGCTAGACGGGACGGTCGAAATCAGCCCCAGCATTTT

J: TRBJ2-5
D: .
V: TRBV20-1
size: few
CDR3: CSARDIQTQYF
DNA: TGCAGTGCTAGAGATATACAGACCCAGTACTTC

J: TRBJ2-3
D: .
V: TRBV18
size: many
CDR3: CASSPVAETDTQYF
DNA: TGTGCCAGCTCACCAGTAGCGGAGACAGATACGCAGTATTTT

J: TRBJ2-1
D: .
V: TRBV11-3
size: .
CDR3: CASSSGDNEQFF
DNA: TGTGCCAGCAGCTCGGGGGACAATGAGCAGTTCTTC

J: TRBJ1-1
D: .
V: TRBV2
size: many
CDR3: CASSVGFLAEAFF
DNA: TGTGCCAGCAGTGTTGGTTTCTTGGCTGAAGCTTTCTTT

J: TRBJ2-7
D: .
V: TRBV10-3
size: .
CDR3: CANQRGDKGEQYF
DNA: TGTGCCAACCAACGGGGAGATAAAGGCGAGCAGTACTTC

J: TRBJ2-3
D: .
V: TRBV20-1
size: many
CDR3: CSAFHPRGGVNTDTQYF
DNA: TGCAGTGCCTTTCACCCCCGAGGGGGGGTGAACACAGATACGCAGTATTTT

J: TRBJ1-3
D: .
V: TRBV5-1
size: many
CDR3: CASSLGGQGNTIYF
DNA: TGCGCCAGCAGCTTGGGTGGACAGGGAAACACCATATATTTT

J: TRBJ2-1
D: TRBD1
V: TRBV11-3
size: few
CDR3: CASSLDRVSRQGYNEQFF
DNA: TGTGCCAGCAGCTTAGATCGAGTTTCGCGACAGGGGTACAATGAGCAGTTCTTC

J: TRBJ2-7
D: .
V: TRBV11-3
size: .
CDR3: CASAPEGTGYEQYF
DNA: TGTGCCAGCGCACCGGAGGGGACGGGCTACGAGCAGTACTTC